The clone carrying this T cell receptor (beta chain) occurred once. Its antigen is unknown. The data were obtained in a study of cytomegalovirus exposure and HLA in healthy donors. Findings and limits, study-wide: A few chains linked to CMV were shown in vitro to be specific for CMV antigens. According to the study, roughly 160 TCR beta chains were cytomegalovirus-associated. Across donors, most TCRs were seen rarely, yet some public ones were widespread.

Germline V gene lookup returns CDR1 SGHTA and CDR2 FQGNSA. The ends were cut back, 1 base at V and 1 base at J, with 7 bases in the middle. The CDR3 contains 14 residues. Measured with immunoSEQ multiplex PCR; TCRdb has only the in-frame clones, and not every one. The sample contains about 350,000 clones, roughly 90% of which appear only once. The sequenced sample consisted of PBMCs. The receptor comes from a woman aged 30 to 39 in good health and CMV-seropositive. The V and J genes are TRBV7-2 and TRBJ1-1; D gene ambiguous. The CDR3 protein is CASSLGRKNTEAFF. CDR3 nucleotides: TGTGCCAGCAGCTTAGGACGGAAGAACACTGAAGCTTTCTTT.